The rows below give T cell receptor beta chains drawn from one sample of a study of T cell responses to AZD1222 COVID-19 vaccine. Sequenced by immunoSEQ multiplex PCR; TCRdb stores in-frame clones only, minus some. The table lists under 120,000 clones, around 90% of them singletons. Sequencing used peripheral blood, obtained on day 0 of AZD1222 vaccination. Receptors were obtained from an adult in good health. Each CDR3 is given with its conserved first and last residue. The order of the fields is J gene, V gene, D gene, clone size, CDR3 DNA, CDR3 protein. D genes are given only for firm matches. The size of a clone is reported for some rows only, either as once, few or many, or as a class for expanded clones.

J gene: TRBJ2-1
V gene: TRBV7-3
D gene: -
clone size: -
CDR3 DNA: TGTGCCAGCAGTATCCAACCGAGCGATGAGCAGTTCTTC
CDR3 protein: CASSIQPSDEQFF

J gene: TRBJ2-7
V gene: TRBV6-6
D gene: -
clone size: -
CDR3 DNA: TGTGCCAGCTCTCCCCTCGCCCCGGGACACTCCTACGAGCAGTACTTC
CDR3 protein: CASSPLAPGHSYEQYF

J gene: TRBJ2-1
V gene: TRBV29-1
D gene: TRBD2
clone size: once
CDR3 DNA: TGCAGCGTTTCTACTAGCGGGAGTGGCGGTGAGCAGTTCTTC
CDR3 protein: CSVSTSGSGGEQFF

J gene: TRBJ2-4
V gene: TRBV28
D gene: -
clone size: -
CDR3 DNA: TGTGCCAGCAGTTTCGGGGGGCCCCCCAAAAACATTCAGTACTTC
CDR3 protein: CASSFGGPPKNIQYF

J gene: TRBJ1-1
V gene: TRBV6-5
D gene: -
clone size: -
CDR3 DNA: TGTGCCAGCAGTTACTCAGGGGGTATCACTGAAGCTTTCTTT
CDR3 protein: CASSYSGGITEAFF

J gene: TRBJ2-7
V gene: TRBV16
D gene: -
clone size: -
CDR3 DNA: TGTGCCAGCAGCCAAGACAGGCTTCACGAGCAGTACTTC
CDR3 protein: CASSQDRLHEQYF

J gene: TRBJ1-1
V gene: TRBV29-1
D gene: -
clone size: -
CDR3 DNA: TGCAGCGTTGAAGGAGCAGACAGGTTGAACACTGAAGCTTTCTTT
CDR3 protein: CSVEGADRLNTEAFF

J gene: TRBJ2-1
V gene: TRBV6-5
D gene: TRBD2
clone size: -
CDR3 DNA: TGTGCCAGCAGGTCGATCGGACTAGTGTCTCAAGAGCAGTTCTTC
CDR3 protein: CASRSIGLVSQEQFF

J gene: TRBJ1-1
V gene: TRBV18
D gene: -
clone size: -
CDR3 DNA: TGTGCCAGCTCACCAAGGGCGGACACTGAAGCTTTCTTT
CDR3 protein: CASSPRADTEAFF

J gene: TRBJ2-7
V gene: TRBV7-2
D gene: -
clone size: once
CDR3 DNA: TGTGCCAGCAGCTTAGAACCGACAGGCCTGGCGTACTTC
CDR3 protein: CASSLEPTGLAYF

J gene: TRBJ2-5
V gene: TRBV7-2
D gene: -
clone size: -
CDR3 DNA: TGTGCCAGCAGCTTAGCCCTAGCGCTTTTGCCAGAGACCCAGTACTTC
CDR3 protein: CASSLALALLPETQYF

J gene: TRBJ1-2
V gene: TRBV7-8
D gene: -
clone size: once
CDR3 DNA: TGTGCCAGCAGCTTAGGAGGTGTAGCTAACTATGGCTACACCTTC
CDR3 protein: CASSLGGVANYGYTF

J gene: TRBJ2-7
V gene: TRBV29-1
D gene: TRBD1
clone size: once
CDR3 DNA: TGCAGCGTGCTGACAGGGGTCGGCGCGGGGGAGCAGTACTTC
CDR3 protein: CSVLTGVGAGEQYF

J gene: TRBJ2-2
V gene: TRBV18
D gene: -
clone size: -
CDR3 DNA: TGTGCCAGCTCACCACGGGAGGCCGGGGAGCTGTTTTTT
CDR3 protein: CASSPREAGELFF

J gene: TRBJ2-4
V gene: TRBV6-6
D gene: TRBD2
clone size: -
CDR3 DNA: TGTGCCAGCAGTCACATTTGGGGAGGGCCCTTAAACATTCAGTACTTC
CDR3 protein: CASSHIWGGPLNIQYF

J gene: TRBJ2-7
V gene: TRBV28
D gene: TRBD2
clone size: -
CDR3 DNA: TGTGCCAGCCACGGCGCGGGGGAGGCTAGCTCCTACGAGCAGTACTTC
CDR3 protein: CASHGAGEASSYEQYF

J gene: TRBJ1-2
V gene: TRBV19
D gene: -
clone size: -
CDR3 DNA: TGTGCCAGTAGTAATACAGATAACTATGGCTACACCTTC
CDR3 protein: CASSNTDNYGYTF

J gene: TRBJ1-2
V gene: TRBV4-1
D gene: -
clone size: -
CDR3 DNA: TGCGCCAGCAGCCCCTCTGTGCGGGATAACTATGGCTACACCTTC
CDR3 protein: CASSPSVRDNYGYTF

J gene: TRBJ2-7
V gene: TRBV9
D gene: TRBD1
clone size: -
CDR3 DNA: TGTGCCAGCAGCGTAGAGGGACAGAGTTACGAGCAGTACTTC
CDR3 protein: CASSVEGQSYEQYF

J gene: TRBJ2-2
V gene: TRBV5-1
D gene: TRBD1
clone size: -
CDR3 DNA: TGCGCCAGCAGCCGAAACCCGACAGGGGGCAACACCGGGGAGCTGTTTTTT
CDR3 protein: CASSRNPTGGNTGELFF

J gene: TRBJ1-4
V gene: TRBV11-2
D gene: -
clone size: -
CDR3 DNA: TGTGCCAGCAGCCTCGGGAGACAGATGGTTAATGAAAAACTGTTTTTT
CDR3 protein: CASSLGRQMVNEKLFF

J gene: TRBJ1-5
V gene: TRBV6-6
D gene: -
clone size: -
CDR3 DNA: TGTGCCAGCAGTTACTCGGCAGGGGGCAATCAGCCCCAGCATTTT
CDR3 protein: CASSYSAGGNQPQHF

J gene: TRBJ2-3
V gene: TRBV6-4
D gene: TRBD2
clone size: few
CDR3 DNA: TGTGCCAGCAGTCCTCGGACTAGCGGGGCAGATACGCAGTATTTT
CDR3 protein: CASSPRTSGADTQYF

J gene: TRBJ1-2
V gene: TRBV6-5
D gene: -
clone size: -
CDR3 DNA: TGTGCCAGCACTGGACCCCTAGGCGGCTACACCTTC
CDR3 protein: CASTGPLGGYTF

J gene: TRBJ1-4
V gene: TRBV6-2/TRBV6-3
D gene: -
clone size: -
CDR3 DNA: TGTGCCAGCAGTTACAGCGAAAAACTGTTTTTT
CDR3 protein: CASSYSEKLFF

J gene: TRBJ1-1
V gene: TRBV7-2
D gene: -
clone size: -
CDR3 DNA: TGTGCCAGCAGCTTACGGGGGGTCACTGAAGCTTTCTTT
CDR3 protein: CASSLRGVTEAFF

J gene: TRBJ2-5
V gene: TRBV5-1
D gene: -
clone size: -
CDR3 DNA: TGCGCCAGCAGCTTCCAGGTAATGCAAGAGACCCAGTACTTC
CDR3 protein: CASSFQVMQETQYF

J gene: TRBJ2-6
V gene: TRBV6-5
D gene: -
clone size: -
CDR3 DNA: TGTGCCAGCATTCCAACTCTGGCCGGGGCCAACGTCCTGACTTTC
CDR3 protein: CASIPTLAGANVLTF

J gene: TRBJ1-1
V gene: TRBV19
D gene: -
clone size: -
CDR3 DNA: TGTGCCAGTAGCTTGGACAGCACTGAAGCTTTCTTT
CDR3 protein: CASSLDSTEAFF

J gene: TRBJ2-7
V gene: TRBV6-5
D gene: -
clone size: -
CDR3 DNA: TGTGCCAGCAGTTACTCCGGGGGATCGGGTTACGAGCAGTACTTC
CDR3 protein: CASSYSGGSGYEQYF

J gene: TRBJ1-3
V gene: TRBV12-3/TRBV12-4
D gene: -
clone size: -
CDR3 DNA: TGTGCCGGCAGACAGCCCTCTGGAAACACCATATATTTT
CDR3 protein: CAGRQPSGNTIYF

J gene: TRBJ2-7
V gene: TRBV19
D gene: -
clone size: -
CDR3 DNA: TGTGCCAGTAGTATTACCCCTTCCTACGAGCAGTACTTC
CDR3 protein: CASSITPSYEQYF

J gene: TRBJ2-1
V gene: TRBV27
D gene: TRBD2
clone size: -
CDR3 DNA: TGTGCCAGCAGGACTAGCGGGTGGATCAATGAGCAGTTCTTC
CDR3 protein: CASRTSGWINEQFF

J gene: TRBJ2-2
V gene: TRBV14
D gene: -
clone size: -
CDR3 DNA: TGTGCCAGCAGCCAAGATGGTTCCGGGTTTAGGCGGACCGGGGAGCTGTTTTTT
CDR3 protein: CASSQDGSGFRRTGELFF

J gene: TRBJ2-7
V gene: TRBV6-5
D gene: -
clone size: -
CDR3 DNA: TGTGCCAGCCGGGAGAATCGGGACATAGCCTACGAGCAGTACTTC
CDR3 protein: CASRENRDIAYEQYF

J gene: TRBJ1-1
V gene: TRBV18
D gene: -
clone size: -
CDR3 DNA: TGTGCCAGCTCACCGGGACACCCACCCAGTATGAACACTGAAGCTTTCTTT
CDR3 protein: CASSPGHPPSMNTEAFF

J gene: TRBJ1-4
V gene: TRBV7-6
D gene: TRBD1
clone size: -
CDR3 DNA: TGTGCCAGCAGACCCGGGACAGTGAATGAAAAACTGTTTTTT
CDR3 protein: CASRPGTVNEKLFF

J gene: TRBJ1-3
V gene: TRBV28
D gene: -
clone size: -
CDR3 DNA: TGTGCCAGCAGTTTATTGTCAGCTGGAAACACCATATATTTT
CDR3 protein: CASSLLSAGNTIYF

J gene: TRBJ1-3
V gene: TRBV7-9
D gene: -
clone size: once
CDR3 DNA: TGTGCCAGCAGCTTAGACAGGGCTGGAAACACCATATATTTT
CDR3 protein: CASSLDRAGNTIYF

J gene: TRBJ2-3
V gene: TRBV3-1/TRBV3-2
D gene: TRBD2
clone size: -
CDR3 DNA: TGTGCCAGCAGCCAAGGGGCGGGGGTGGATACGCAGTATTTT
CDR3 protein: CASSQGAGVDTQYF

J gene: TRBJ1-6
V gene: TRBV7-2
D gene: TRBD1
clone size: -
CDR3 DNA: TGTGCCAGCAGCTTGATGGGACAGGGGAATTCACCCCTCCACTTT
CDR3 protein: CASSLMGQGNSPLHF

J gene: TRBJ2-3
V gene: TRBV7-2
D gene: -
clone size: once
CDR3 DNA: TGTGCCAGCAGCTTTCAGGTGACAGATACGCAGTATTTT
CDR3 protein: CASSFQVTDTQYF

J gene: TRBJ1-4
V gene: TRBV10-3
D gene: -
clone size: -
CDR3 DNA: TGTGCCATCGGGGACGGGCAGGGGGAAAAACTGTTTTTT
CDR3 protein: CAIGDGQGEKLFF

J gene: TRBJ1-3
V gene: TRBV27
D gene: -
clone size: -
CDR3 DNA: TGTGCCAGCAGTCCTCGAGACTCGGGGGACACCATATATTTT
CDR3 protein: CASSPRDSGDTIYF

J gene: TRBJ1-4
V gene: TRBV4-3
D gene: -
clone size: few
CDR3 DNA: TGCGCCAGCAGCCAAGGCGGGGATGGGGAAAAACTGTTTTTT
CDR3 protein: CASSQGGDGEKLFF

J gene: TRBJ1-5
V gene: TRBV19
D gene: -
clone size: -
CDR3 DNA: TGTGCCAGTAGTATAGTGAGGACAGAACGCAATCAGCCCCAGCATTTT
CDR3 protein: CASSIVRTERNQPQHF

J gene: TRBJ1-2
V gene: TRBV29-1
D gene: -
clone size: few
CDR3 DNA: TGCAGCGTTTCGGATCCTGGGACCGCTAACTATGGCTACACCTTC
CDR3 protein: CSVSDPGTANYGYTF

J gene: TRBJ1-4
V gene: TRBV9
D gene: -
clone size: -
CDR3 DNA: TGTGCCAGCAGCGTAGGGGGGGCCACTAATGAAAAACTGTTTTTT
CDR3 protein: CASSVGGATNEKLFF

J gene: TRBJ1-5
V gene: TRBV3-1/TRBV3-2
D gene: -
clone size: -
CDR3 DNA: TGTGCCAGCAGCCTCTCCCGGGGCGGGGGCAATCAGCCCCAGCATTTT
CDR3 protein: CASSLSRGGGNQPQHF

J gene: TRBJ2-1
V gene: TRBV7-2
D gene: -
clone size: once
CDR3 DNA: TGTGCCAGCAGCTTAGGGCCGGACAATGAGCAGTTCTTC
CDR3 protein: CASSLGPDNEQFF

J gene: TRBJ2-5
V gene: TRBV2
D gene: -
clone size: -
CDR3 DNA: TGTGCCAGCAGTGAAGCGCGGCTAGCAAACCAAGAGACCCAGTACTTC
CDR3 protein: CASSEARLANQETQYF

J gene: TRBJ2-3
V gene: TRBV5-5
D gene: -
clone size: -
CDR3 DNA: TGTGCCAGCAGCTTTGAGGGGGGCCGGGGAGATACGCAGTATTTT
CDR3 protein: CASSFEGGRGDTQYF

J gene: TRBJ1-2
V gene: TRBV3-1/TRBV3-2
D gene: -
clone size: -
CDR3 DNA: TGTGCCAGCAGCCAAGATCAATTGGGACTCTATGGCTACACCTTC
CDR3 protein: CASSQDQLGLYGYTF

J gene: TRBJ1-5
V gene: TRBV29-1
D gene: -
clone size: -
CDR3 DNA: TGCAGCGTAGAGGTCGGGGTTAATCAGCCCCAGCATTTT
CDR3 protein: CSVEVGVNQPQHF